These 30 T cell receptor beta chains originate from one sample sequenced in a study of control samples from healthy donors and cancer patients. Using immunoSEQ multiplex PCR, the repertoire was profiled, and TCRdb retains in-frame clones only, with some absent. The sample includes 170,000 or so clones, approximately 92% of them seen just once. Sequencing used blood. The origin of the receptors is a woman in her forties in good health.

The sample holds a few counts of this clone. The rearrangement uses TRBV5-4 and TRBJ2-6; weak D call: TRBD1 (6 bases). CDR3 length: 15 residues. CDR1 SGHNT and CDR2 YYREEE come from the germline V gene (reference sequence). Trimming took off 1 base at V and 2 bases at J, with 7 bases between the two ends. CDR3 in DNA: TGTGCCAGCAGCTTGTCAGGGGCTGGGGCCAACGTCCTGACTTTC. Protein product: CASSLSGAGANVLTF.

The chain is built from TRBV5-1 and TRBJ1-2; 9 bases fit TRBD1. CDR3 length: 13 amino acids. The germline V gene encodes CDR1 SGHRS and CDR2 YFSETQ. After removal of 1 base from V and 7 bases from J, the junction contained 2 bases not matched to a gene. CDR3 residues: CASSLTGGGGYTF. The CDR3 DNA reads as TGCGCCAGCAGCTTGACAGGGGGCGGTGGCTACACCTTC.

The CDR3 protein is CSARRTSGGGDTQYF. The CDR3 coding sequence is TGCAGCGCCAGGAGGACTAGCGGGGGTGGTGATACGCAGTATTTT. This chain uses TRBV29-1 with TRBJ2-3, with 13 bases fitting TRBD2. Germline V gene lookup returns CDR1 SQVTM and CDR2 ANQGSEA. The CDR3 contains 15 residues. J gave up 6 bases and V 7 bases, and 10 bases lay outside the gene matches.

The J gene is TRBJ1-1, the V gene TRBV29-1; the match to TRBD1 covers 8 bases. CDR1 is SQVTM and CDR2 is ANQGSEA in the germline V gene. Trimming removed 6 bases from V and 4 bases from J; junction bases left unmatched: 7. The CDR3 is 13 amino acids. The DNA of the CDR3 is TGCAGCGTCCACAGGGGGGAGGGCACTGAAGCTTTCTTT. It yields the protein CSVHRGEGTEAFF.

This sequence joins TRBV11-2 and TRBJ1-5; no reliable D call. The CDR3 consists of 13 residues. With 5 bases removed from V and 0 bases from J, the gap between germline ends came to 5 bases. CDR1 is SGHAT and CDR2 is FQNNGV in the germline V gene. This chain's CDR3 is CASSKYSNQPQHF. In DNA form, the CDR3 reads TGTGCCAGCAGCAAGTATAGCAATCAGCCCCAGCATTTT. Full variable domain (rest looked up from reference TRBV11-2 and TRBJ1-5): EAGVAQSPRYKIIEKRQSVAFWCNPISGHATLYWYQQILGQGPKLLIQFQNNGVVDDSQLPKDRFSAERLKGVDSTLKIQPAKLEDSAVYLCASSKYSNQPQHFGDGTRLSIL.

The rearrangement uses TRBV7-9 and TRBJ1-2; perhaps TRBD1 as D (6 bases). V was shortened by 3 bases and J by 2 bases, with 13 bases between the two germline ends. The CDR3 is made up of 15 amino acids. Germline CDR1 reads SEHNR; CDR2 reads FQNEAQ (reference sequence). The CDR3 region has the DNA TGTGCCAGCAGCTTGGGCGGGGGCCAAAACTATGGCTACACCTTC. It specifies CASSLGGGQNYGYTF.

The chain employs TRBV27 and TRBJ1-2; TRBD1 is a possible D gene (6 bases). There are 15 residues in the CDR3. The germline CDR1 and CDR2 sequences are MNHEY and SMNVEV (reference sequence). The V and J ends lost 5 bases and 0 bases respectively, with 13 bases between them. Here the CDR3 DNA reads TGTGCCAGCAGTAGCCCAGGGGACTCTAACTATGGCTACACCTTC. It translates to CASSSPGDSNYGYTF.

This clone came up once. The chain carries TRBV5-6 and TRBJ1-5; D unresolved. Germline CDR1 reads SGHDT; CDR2 reads YYEEEE. The CDR3 length is 12 residues. The germline V and J ends were trimmed by 1 base and 5 bases, with 4 bases remaining between them. CDR3: CASSLLDQPQHF. The CDR3 nucleotides read TGTGCCAGCAGCTTGCTGGATCAGCCCCAGCATTTT. Looking up the rest from reference TRBV5-6 and TRBJ1-5 gives the full variable domain: DAGVTQSPTHLIKTRGQQVTLRCSPKSGHDTVSWYQQALGQGPQFIFQYYEEEERQRGNFPDRFSGHQFPNYSSELNVNALLLGDSALYLCASSLLDQPQHFGDGTRLSIL.

The chain couples TRBV3-1 (or the pseudogene TRBV3-2) to TRBJ1-2; 11 nucleotides align to TRBD1. The germline V gene encodes CDR1 LGHDT and CDR2 YNNKEL (reference sequence). CDR3 length equals 14 residues. Germline trimming cut 4 bases from V and 8 bases from J; bases unmatched to any gene: 6. The chain's CDR3 is CASSLRDRGAGYTF. Written as DNA, the CDR3 is TGTGCCAGCAGCCTACGGGACAGGGGGGCGGGCTACACCTTC.

This clone was picked up one time. The chain is built from TRBV7-2 and TRBJ1-5; D is possibly TRBD1 (6 bases). The V end lost 1 base, the J end lost 6 bases, and 10 bases lay between the germline ends. Germline CDR1 is SGHTA and CDR2 is FQGNSA. This CDR3 is built from 14 residues. CDR3 amino acids: CASSLEQGSQPQHF. The CDR3 region has the DNA TGTGCCAGCAGCTTAGAACAGGGAAGTCAGCCCCAGCATTTT.

The chain has TRBV5-4 and TRBJ2-5; no reliable D call. V lost 7 bases and J 2 bases, leaving 9 bases between the germline ends. The CDR3 covers 12 residues. CDR1 and CDR2 from the germline V gene are SGHNT and YYREEE (reference sequence). CDR3 loop: CASQAGQETQYF. In DNA, the CDR3 is TGTGCCAGCCAGGCCGGGCAAGAGACCCAGTACTTC.

CDR3 coding DNA: TGTGCCAGCAGCGCCGCGGGGGGATCGAACACCGGGGAGCTGTTTTTT. Its translation: CASSAAGGSNTGELFF. The rearrangement uses TRBV9 and TRBJ2-2, with 8 nucleotides matching TRBD2. The germline V gene has CDR1 SGDLS and CDR2 YYNGEE. The junction had 4 bases not matched to a gene; V was cut back by 3 bases and J by 0 bases. This CDR3 comprises 16 residues.

This clone has only one observation. The chain couples TRBV10-3 to TRBJ2-3; D gene ambiguous. The germline V gene encodes CDR1 ENHRY and CDR2 SYGVKD. Trimming took off 11 bases at V and 1 base at J, with 13 bases between the two ends. The CDR3 runs to 13 residues. CDR3 sequence (DNA): TGTGCCGTCTTGACTCGAGGCACAGATACGCAGTATTTT. Its protein product is CAVLTRGTDTQYF.

The chain couples TRBV6-1 to TRBJ2-7; 8 nucleotides align to TRBD1. CDR3 length equals 15 residues. Germline V lookup: CDR1 MNHNS, CDR2 SASEGT. V was pared by 2 bases and J by 5 bases, with 8 bases of the junction left unmatched. CDR3 coding DNA: TGTGCCAGCAGTGAACCGAGACAGGGGACTGACGAGCAGTACTTC. This gives the protein CASSEPRQGTDEQYF.

The rearrangement links TRBV5-6 to TRBJ2-1; no reliable D call. This CDR3 is 11 amino acids long. V lost 2 bases and J 10 bases, leaving 7 bases between the germline ends. The germline V gene has CDR1 SGHDT and CDR2 YYEEEE. CDR3 amino acids: CASSFLEEQFF. The DNA for the CDR3 is TGTGCCAGCAGCTTTTTAGAGGAGCAGTTCTTC.

This chain joins TRBV2 and TRBJ2-5, with D unresolved. The V gene's germline CDR1 is SNHLY and CDR2 FYNNEI. Trimming took off 4 bases at V and 0 bases at J, with 6 bases between the two ends. CDR3 length: 13 residues. The CDR3 DNA is TGTGCCAGCAGTGCGGACCACCAAGAGACCCAGTACTTC. It translates to CASSADHQETQYF.

This clone was found once. The chain is built from TRBV5-4 and TRBJ1-6; no clear D gene. V shed 4 bases and J shed 14 bases, with 13 bases lying between them. This CDR3 region has 12 residues. The germline V gene encodes CDR1 SGHNT and CDR2 YYREEE (reference sequence). CDR3 bases: TGTGCCAGCAGCCACTTTGAGTCATCCCTCCACTTT. It encodes CASSHFESSLHF.

The rearrangement uses TRBV25-1 and TRBJ1-1; D not resolved. V was trimmed by 5 bases and J by 1 base, leaving 17 bases between them. Germline V gives CDR1 MGHDK, CDR2 SYGVNS. The CDR3 length is 16 residues. The DNA for the CDR3 is TGTGCCAGCAGTAGGCGGGTAGGGAGAGGGAACACTGAAGCTTTCTTT. Translating it yields CASSRRVGRGNTEAFF.

Details on this clone: Other DNA sequences within the sample encode an identical CDR3. This chain links TRBV18 with TRBJ2-7; D ambiguous. Trimming took off 2 bases at V and 5 bases at J, with 7 bases between the two ends. There are 12 residues in the CDR3. CDR1 KGHSH and CDR2 LQKENI come from the germline V gene. The CDR3, as DNA: TGTGCCAGCTCACCATCGTCCGACGAGCAGTACTTC. This translates into CASSPSSDEQYF.

The chain links TRBV5-1 to TRBJ1-1; D may be TRBD1 (5 bases). The germline V gene encodes CDR1 SGHRS and CDR2 YFSETQ. Trimming left V 4 bases short and J 8 bases short, with 12 bases between. CDR3 length equals 12 residues. CDR3 sequence reads: CASSPGTEEAFF. The CDR3 DNA reads as TGCGCCAGCAGCCCCGGGACCGAGGAAGCTTTCTTT.

Only one count was recorded for this clone. V and J are TRBV2 and TRBJ2-3; tentative D call: TRBD2 (7 bases). CDR1 and CDR2 from the germline V gene are SNHLY and FYNNEI. There are 14 residues in the CDR3. The V end lost 8 bases, the J end lost 5 bases, and 17 bases lay between the germline ends. CDR3 loop: CASGVGGGQDTQYF. CDR3 nucleotides: TGTGCCAGCGGGGTAGGGGGGGGCCAAGATACGCAGTATTTT.

V is TRBV9 and J is TRBJ2-1; perhaps TRBD1 as D (5 bases). Germline loops: CDR1 SGDLS, CDR2 YYNGEE. There are 16 residues in the CDR3. V was shortened by 2 bases and J by 0 bases, with 12 bases between the two germline ends. The CDR3 nucleotides are TGTGCCAGCAGCGTCGCAGGGTTGAGCTCCTACAATGAGCAGTTCTTC. Residues: CASSVAGLSSYNEQFF.

V and J are TRBV4-1 and TRBJ1-2; D ambiguous. The germline gives CDR1 MGHRA, CDR2 YSYEKL. Trimming left V 1 base short and J 0 bases short, with 21 bases between. The length of the CDR3 is 19 residues. The CDR3 coding sequence is TGCGCCAGCAGCCAAGGATCTACTATCTTCAGAGGCGCTAACTATGGCTACACCTTC. Its protein is CASSQGSTIFRGANYGYTF.

The chain uses TRBV10-3 and TRBJ1-1; no firm D call. CDR3 length: 14 amino acids. The V gene lost 2 bases and the J gene lost 6 bases, with 13 bases spanning the gap. CDR1 and CDR2 (germline): ENHRY, SYGVKD. CDR3 protein: CAISEEVRGPEAFF. The CDR3 region has the DNA TGTGCCATCAGTGAGGAGGTTCGAGGCCCTGAAGCTTTCTTT.

This rearrangement joins TRBV2 to TRBJ1-5, with 9 nucleotides matching TRBD1. The CDR3 loop spans 13 amino acids. Germline CDR1 SNHLY, CDR2 FYNNEI. With 6 bases clipped from V and 12 bases from J, the junction kept 9 bases outside the gene matches. The CDR3 coding sequence is TGTGCCAGCAGCGTCATCGACAGGGGGAACCAGCATTTT. Protein sequence: CASSVIDRGNQHF.

The genes are TRBV6-2 or TRBV6-3 and TRBJ1-1; perhaps TRBD1 as D (5 bases). The germline V gene encodes CDR1 MNHEY and CDR2 SVGEGT. Between the trimmed V and J ends, which lost 6 bases and 2 bases, there was a span of 13 bases. This CDR3 contains 14 residues. This CDR3 is CASSLRGENTEAFF. Here the CDR3 DNA reads TGTGCCAGCAGCCTCCGGGGGGAAAACACTGAAGCTTTCTTT.

The J gene is TRBJ1-2, the V gene TRBV5-5; unclear D gene. This CDR3 contains 14 residues. Trimming took off 0 bases at V and 8 bases at J, with 14 bases between the two ends. Germline V gene lookup returns CDR1 SGHKS and CDR2 YYEKEE (reference sequence). The CDR3, as DNA: TGTGCCAGCAGCTTGGATCGGTTAAGAGGAGGCTACACCTTC. It encodes CASSLDRLRGGYTF.

The V and J genes are TRBV6-5 and TRBJ1-6, with 8 bases lining up with TRBD1. Germline CDR1 and CDR2: MNHEY and SVGAGI. This CDR3 spans 16 amino acids. V lost 2 bases to trimming and J lost 8 bases; unmatched junction nucleotides: 8. The CDR3: CASSYGAGGSDSPLHF. CDR3 coding DNA: TGTGCCAGCAGTTACGGCGCAGGGGGCTCGGATTCACCCCTCCACTTT.

V usage is TRBV5-1 and J usage is TRBJ1-1, with TRBD1 as a possible D gene (5 bases). Germline V lookup: CDR1 SGHRS, CDR2 YFSETQ. V gave up 4 bases and J gave up 0 bases, with 10 bases separating them. The CDR3 covers 14 residues. Written as DNA, the CDR3 is TGCGCCAGCAGCGCTGGACAAATGAACACTGAAGCTTTCTTT. This encodes CASSAGQMNTEAFF.

J is TRBJ1-1 and V is TRBV2; D is unclear. Deletions cut 1 base from V and 3 bases from J, with 3 bases between. Germline V lookup: CDR1 SNHLY, CDR2 FYNNEI. There are 12 residues in the CDR3. This CDR3 is CASSEGDTEAFF. The DNA of the CDR3 is TGTGCCAGCAGTGAAGGAGACACTGAAGCTTTCTTT.